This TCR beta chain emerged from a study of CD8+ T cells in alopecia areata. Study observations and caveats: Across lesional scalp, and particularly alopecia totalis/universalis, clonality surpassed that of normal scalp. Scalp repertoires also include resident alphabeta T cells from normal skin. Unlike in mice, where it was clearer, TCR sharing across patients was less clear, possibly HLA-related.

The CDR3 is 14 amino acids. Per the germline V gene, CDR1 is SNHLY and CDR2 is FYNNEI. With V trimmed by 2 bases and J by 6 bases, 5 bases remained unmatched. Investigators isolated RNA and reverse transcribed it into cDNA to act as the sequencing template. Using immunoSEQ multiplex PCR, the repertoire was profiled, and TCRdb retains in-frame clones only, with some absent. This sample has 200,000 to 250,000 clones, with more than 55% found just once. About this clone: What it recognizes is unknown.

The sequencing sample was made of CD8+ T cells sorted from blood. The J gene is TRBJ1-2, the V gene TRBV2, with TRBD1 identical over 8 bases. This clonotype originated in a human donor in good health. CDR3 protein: CASSETQGADGYTF. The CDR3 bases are TGTGCCAGCAGTGAAACCCAGGGGGCTGATGGCTACACCTTC.